The 29 T cell receptor beta chains presented below share a single source sample, sequenced in a study of CD8 T cells in ankylosing spondylitis. TCRdb re-called the 5' RACE reads with MiXCR, one entry per CDR3 protein. The data show hundreds of thousands of distinct CDR3 sequences, 20% seen once. The specimen was blood, either unsorted or a sorted T cell fraction (not recorded which). These receptors were taken from a male donor with ankylosing spondylitis or in good health (not recorded which).

There are many counts of this clonotype. The chain recombines TRBV12-3 or TRBV12-4 with TRBJ2-1, with 9 bases aligning to TRBD1. The CDR3 runs 15 residues. Germline trimming cut 3 bases from V and 2 bases from J; bases unmatched to any gene: 2. This CDR3 reads CASSLRTGAYNEQFF. The CDR3 region has the DNA TGTGCCAGCAGTTTGCGGACAGGGGCCTACAATGAGCAGTTCTTC.

The chain employs TRBV27 and TRBJ2-1, with 7 bases aligning to TRBD2. There are 14 residues in the CDR3. CDR1 MNHEY and CDR2 SMNVEV come from the germline V gene (reference sequence). V was pared by 9 bases and J by 2 bases, with 7 bases of the junction left unmatched. The CDR3 DNA follows: TGTGCCAGTCAAAGCGGGGTTACCTACAATGAGCAGTTCTTC. It is translated as CASQSGVTYNEQFF.

In DNA form, the CDR3 reads TGTGCCACCAGCGGCGACAGGGGGCGAGGCACTGAAGCTTTCTTT. Amino acid sequence: CATSGDRGRGTEAFF. The chain carries TRBV15 and TRBJ1-1, with TRBD1 identical over 10 bases. Germline CDR1 is LNHNV and CDR2 is YYDKDF (reference sequence). This CDR3 is 15 amino acids long. V shed 5 bases, J shed 4 bases, and the junction held 7 bases outside the gene matches.

This clonotype came up a few times. The CDR3 DNA follows: TGTGCCACCAGCAGAGATCGGACTAGCGGGGCAACTACGCAGTATTTT. It codes for CATSRDRTSGATTQYF. The V and J genes are TRBV15 and TRBJ2-3, with 12 bases fitting TRBD2. V lost 0 bases and J lost 8; bases outside the gene matches: 6. From germline, CDR1 is LNHNV and CDR2 YYDKDF (reference sequence). The CDR3 contains 16 residues.

In its sample, this clonotype was seen a few times. The chain is built from TRBV7-9 and TRBJ2-5; 7 positions agree with TRBD1. V dropped 5 bases and J dropped 3; count of bases not matched to a gene: 9. CDR3 length equals 15 residues. Germline values: CDR1 SEHNR, CDR2 FQNEAQ (reference sequence). CDR3 loop: CASSDLTGIKETQYF. The CDR3 region has the DNA TGTGCCAGCAGCGACCTGACAGGGATTAAAGAGACCCAGTACTTC.

The table lists this clonotype with many counts. The chain is built from TRBV29-1 and TRBJ2-1; maybe TRBD2 (6 bases). The CDR3 is 13 residues long. The germline V gene encodes CDR1 SQVTM and CDR2 ANQGSEA. V was trimmed by 4 bases and J by 9 bases, leaving 16 bases between them. The CDR3 is CSVAQTRSGEQFF. The CDR3 nucleotides read TGCAGCGTTGCCCAGACTAGGTCGGGTGAGCAGTTCTTC.

The chain links TRBV12-3 or TRBV12-4 to TRBJ2-2, with D perhaps matching TRBD1 (6 bases). CDR3 size: 14 residues. V lost 4 bases and J 6 bases, leaving 12 bases between the germline ends. The CDR3 here is CASSSIQGSGELFF. CDR3 bases: TGTGCCAGCAGTTCAATTCAGGGGTCCGGGGAGCTGTTTTTT.

The gene calls are TRBV3-1 and TRBJ2-1; TRBD2 matches at 10 bases. CDR1 LGHDT and CDR2 YNNKEL come from the germline V gene (reference sequence). J gave up 8 bases and V 0 bases, and 10 bases lay outside the gene matches. CDR3 size: 17 residues. The CDR3 loop is CASSQDWSGGAIDEQFF. The CDR3 DNA reads as TGTGCCAGCAGCCAAGATTGGAGCGGGGGGGCGATCGATGAGCAGTTCTTC.

The rearrangement uses TRBV3-1 and TRBJ2-3; D possibly corresponds to TRBD2 (6 bases). The CDR3 spans 17 residues. Trimming removed 1 base from V and 4 bases from J, with 18 bases in between. Germline V CDR1 and CDR2: LGHDT, YNNKEL (reference sequence). CDR3 coding DNA: TGTGCCAGCAGCCAAGCCGGCGTGGGGGAGGCACCAGATACGCAGTATTTT. Residues: CASSQAGVGEAPDTQYF.

This rearrangement joins TRBV28 to TRBJ2-1; tentatively, D is TRBD1 (5 bases). Trimming removed 2 bases at V and 5 bases at J, with 16 bases between. The CDR3 sequence is 16 residues long. CDR1 MDHEN and CDR2 SYDVKM come from the germline V gene. For the CDR3, the DNA is TGTGCCAGCAGTTTACTCCCCTCCGTGGGGCACAATGAGCAGTTCTTC. Residues: CASSLLPSVGHNEQFF.

This clonotype was observed a handful of times. The V gene is TRBV6-2 or TRBV6-3, the J gene TRBJ1-1; perhaps TRBD1 as D (5 bases). This CDR3 region has 15 residues. The germline V gene encodes CDR1 MNHEY and CDR2 SVGEGT. The ends were cut back, 6 bases at V and 3 bases at J, with 17 bases in the middle. CDR3 sequence reads: CASSSGRRYYTEAFF. DNA of the CDR3: TGTGCCAGCAGCTCGGGACGACGGTATTACACTGAAGCTTTCTTT.

This clonotype occurred many times. This chain uses TRBV12-3 or TRBV12-4 with TRBJ2-1; D remains unclear. CDR3 length: 14 amino acids. Between the trimmed V and J ends, which lost 5 bases and 0 bases, there was a span of 8 bases. The CDR3 is CASSPGSSYNEQFF. The CDR3 DNA sequence: TGTGCCAGCAGTCCCGGAAGCTCCTACAATGAGCAGTTCTTC.

The gene calls are TRBV12-3 or TRBV12-4 and TRBJ1-1; D gene ambiguous. CDR3 length equals 14 residues. Trimming shortened V by 5 bases and J by 1 base, and 11 bases separated the two germline ends. The CDR3 here is CASSTGVPNTEAFF. The CDR3 DNA reads as TGTGCCAGCAGTACCGGAGTCCCGAACACTGAAGCTTTCTTT.

In the case of this clonotype: Its ends do not fully match the called genes, so a read error is possible. J is TRBJ2-1 and V is TRBV12-3 or TRBV12-4; the match to TRBD2 covers 7 bases. This CDR3 is built from 18 residues. DNA of the CDR3: TGTGCCTGCAGTTTTCCGGGAGGAGCTGGCGGGCTAACCAATGAGCAGTTCTTC. It yields the protein CACSFPGGAGGLTNEQFF.

This clonotype was observed a few times. This chain joins TRBV28 and TRBJ2-7; D is perhaps TRBD1 or TRBD2 (5 bases each). Germline CDR1 reads MDHEN; CDR2 reads SYDVKM. V was pared by 8 bases and J by 7 bases, with 21 bases between. There are 14 residues in the CDR3. CDR3 DNA: TGTGCCAGCGGGGGACGAGGCAGGGTCTTAGAGCAGTACTTC. It is translated as CASGGRGRVLEQYF.

The V call is TRBV7-6, the J call TRBJ2-5, with D perhaps TRBD2 (5 bases). Per germline, CDR1 SGHVS and CDR2 FNYEAQ. The CDR3 runs 16 residues. Trimming pared 0 bases from V and 4 bases from J, leaving 15 bases between. The CDR3 bases are TGTGCCAGCAGCTTAGCCTATGTTTCCCGGGGAGAGACCCAGTACTTC. Its protein is CASSLAYVSRGETQYF.

This clonotype was seen a handful of times. The rearrangement joins TRBV5-1 to TRBJ2-1, with 8 bases aligning to TRBD2. The CDR3 has 18 residues. CDR1 is SGHRS and CDR2 is YFSETQ in the germline V gene. Trimming cost V 0 bases and J 6 bases; bases outside gene matches: 14. The DNA for the CDR3 is TGCGCCAGCAGCTTGGTTTTGCGGGGGGACCCCCGGCTCAATGAGCAGTTCTTC. Translated: CASSLVLRGDPRLNEQFF. Variable domain in full (rest from reference TRBV5-1 and TRBJ2-1): KAGVTQTPRYLIKTRGQQVTLSCSPISGHRSVSWYQQTPGQGLQFLFEYFSETQRNKGNFPGRFSGRQFSNSRSEMNVSTLELGDSALYLCASSLVLRGDPRLNEQFFGPGTRLTVL.

The sample holds a few counts of this clonotype. The chain employs TRBV6-1 and TRBJ1-1; D is uncertain. This CDR3 has 15 residues. V lost 2 bases and J 3 bases, leaving 13 bases between the germline ends. From germline, CDR1 is MNHNS and CDR2 SASEGT. The CDR3 sequence is CASSESRVLDTEAFF. In DNA, the CDR3 is TGTGCCAGCAGTGAATCGAGGGTTTTGGACACTGAAGCTTTCTTT.

J is TRBJ2-7 and V is TRBV27; D possibly corresponds to TRBD2 (5 bases). With 10 bases removed from V and 4 bases from J, the gap between germline ends came to 23 bases. Germline-derived CDR1 and CDR2 are MNHEY and SMNVEV (reference sequence). The CDR3 is 15 amino acids. The chain's CDR3 is CATRLRGSSSYEQYF. The CDR3, as DNA: TGTGCCACCCGGCTTCGCGGGTCTTCTTCGTACGAGCAGTACTTC.

This chain joins TRBV28 and TRBJ1-3, with D unclear. This CDR3 contains 14 residues. Per germline, CDR1 MDHEN and CDR2 SYDVKM. The V end was cut by 4 bases, the J end by 0 bases, with 7 bases between. The CDR3 sequence: CASSSYHSGNTIYF. The CDR3 DNA sequence: TGTGCCAGCAGTTCATATCACTCTGGAAACACCATATATTTT.

The sample holds a few counts of this clonotype. The rearrangement joins TRBV7-6 to TRBJ2-1; 9 bases fit TRBD1. CDR1 and CDR2 from the germline V gene are SGHVS and FNYEAQ. The CDR3 totals 14 residues. The V segment lost 3 bases and the J segment 7 bases; nucleotides outside the gene matches: 4. The chain's CDR3 is CASSLGQGWNEQFF. CDR3 bases: TGTGCCAGCAGCTTGGGACAGGGATGGAATGAGCAGTTCTTC.

The genes are TRBV20-1 and TRBJ2-1, with D possibly being TRBD1 or TRBD2 (6 bases each). The CDR3 runs to 15 residues. Per germline, CDR1 DFQATT and CDR2 SNEGSKA (reference sequence). The V end was cut by 3 bases, the J end by 5 bases, with 17 bases between. CDR3 region: CSASLWRGDHNEQFF. The DNA for the CDR3 is TGCAGTGCTAGTCTCTGGAGGGGGGACCACAATGAGCAGTTCTTC.

This clonotype turned up a few times. The CDR3 loop reads CASSSPDRGSHNEQFF. The CDR3 nucleotides are TGTGCCAGCAGCTCCCCAGACAGGGGGTCCCACAATGAGCAGTTCTTC. This rearrangement joins TRBV7-8 to TRBJ2-1; TRBD1 agrees at 9 bases. The germline V gene has CDR1 SGHVS and CDR2 FQNEAQ. V shed 4 bases, J shed 5 bases, and the junction held 9 bases outside the gene matches. The CDR3 runs 16 residues.

The rearrangement uses TRBV5-1 and TRBJ2-3; possibly TRBD2 for D (5 bases). The germline CDR1 and CDR2 sequences are SGHRS and YFSETQ. V was clipped by 6 bases and J by 7 bases, with 21 bases between them. CDR3 size: 15 residues. The CDR3 protein is CASTLEVAPGNTQYF. In nucleotides, the CDR3 is TGCGCCAGCACATTGGAGGTAGCTCCCGGTAATACGCAGTATTTT.

This clonotype showed up just a few times. This sequence joins TRBV10-3 and TRBJ2-1; TRBD1 or TRBD2 may be the D gene (6 bases each). The CDR3 covers 15 residues. V gave up 3 bases and J gave up 4 bases, with 13 bases separating them. Germline-derived CDR1 and CDR2 are ENHRY and SYGVKD. The CDR3 is CAISDSGAAYNEQFF. CDR3 DNA sequence: TGTGCCATCAGTGATTCGGGGGCCGCGTACAATGAGCAGTTCTTC.

There are a few counts of this clonotype. The chain combines TRBV12-3 or TRBV12-4 with TRBJ2-2, with 9 bases lining up with TRBD2. V lost 7 bases to trimming and J lost 3 bases; unmatched junction nucleotides: 9. There are 16 residues in the CDR3. CDR3 protein: CASTSEAGGYTGELFF. CDR3 coding DNA: TGTGCCAGCACGTCCGAGGCGGGGGGGTACACCGGGGAGCTGTTTTTT.

The chain has TRBV7-9 and TRBJ2-7; 8 nucleotides line up with TRBD1. CDR3 length: 17 residues. Germline CDR1 reads SEHNR; CDR2 reads FQNEAQ (reference sequence). The ends lost 0 bases at V and 0 bases at J; junction bases unmatched: 7. Here the CDR3 reads CASSLAGSGQVSYEQYF. In DNA form, the CDR3 reads TGTGCCAGCAGCTTAGCCGGATCGGGACAGGTCTCCTACGAGCAGTACTTC.

This clonotype was recorded a few times. The rearrangement uses TRBV12-3 or TRBV12-4 and TRBJ2-7; D is possibly TRBD1 (6 bases). The CDR3 totals 14 residues. Trimming shortened V by 3 bases and J by 2 bases, and 11 bases separated the two germline ends. In DNA, the CDR3 is TGTGCCAGCAGTTTTTCAGGGGTGGCCTACGAGCAGTACTTC. Protein: CASSFSGVAYEQYF.

V is TRBV7-6 and J is TRBJ1-2; no reliable D call. V shed 1 base and J shed 8 bases, with 11 bases lying between them. Germline V gene sequence: CDR1 SGHVS, CDR2 FNYEAQ. This CDR3 contains 13 residues. The CDR3 bases are TGTGCCAGCAGCTTAGGACCCGGTGACGGCTACACCTTC. It is translated as CASSLGPGDGYTF.